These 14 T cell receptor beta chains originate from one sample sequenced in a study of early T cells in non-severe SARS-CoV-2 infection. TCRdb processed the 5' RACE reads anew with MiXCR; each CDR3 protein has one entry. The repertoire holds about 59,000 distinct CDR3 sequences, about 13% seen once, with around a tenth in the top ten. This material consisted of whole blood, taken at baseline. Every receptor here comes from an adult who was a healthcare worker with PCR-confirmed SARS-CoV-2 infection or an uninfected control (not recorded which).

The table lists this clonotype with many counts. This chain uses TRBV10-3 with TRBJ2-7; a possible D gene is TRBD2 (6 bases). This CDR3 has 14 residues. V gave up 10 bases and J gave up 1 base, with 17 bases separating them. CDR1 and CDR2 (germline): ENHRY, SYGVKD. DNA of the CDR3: TGTGCCACCAATGTGGGGGGACGGTCCTACGAGCAGTACTTC. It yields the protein CATNVGGRSYEQYF.

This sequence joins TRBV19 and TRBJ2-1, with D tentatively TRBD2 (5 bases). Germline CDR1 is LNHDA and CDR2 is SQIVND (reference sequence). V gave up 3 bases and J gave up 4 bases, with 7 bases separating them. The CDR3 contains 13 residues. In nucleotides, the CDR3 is TGTGCCAGTAGTATGCGGGCATACAATGAGCAGTTCTTC. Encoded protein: CASSMRAYNEQFF.

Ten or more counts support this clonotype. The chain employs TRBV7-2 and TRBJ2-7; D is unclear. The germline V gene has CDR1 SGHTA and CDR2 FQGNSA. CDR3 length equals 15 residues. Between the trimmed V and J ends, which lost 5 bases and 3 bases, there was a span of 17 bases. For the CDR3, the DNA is TGTGCCAGCAGCCCGGCGTTCTCTCGACACTACGAGCAGTACTTC. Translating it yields CASSPAFSRHYEQYF.

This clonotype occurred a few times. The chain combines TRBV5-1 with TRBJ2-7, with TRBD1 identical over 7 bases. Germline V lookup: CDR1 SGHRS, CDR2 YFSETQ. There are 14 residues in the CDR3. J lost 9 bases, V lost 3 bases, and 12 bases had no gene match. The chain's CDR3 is CASSSGTETVGQYF. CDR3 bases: TGCGCCAGCAGCTCCGGGACAGAGACCGTAGGGCAGTACTTC.

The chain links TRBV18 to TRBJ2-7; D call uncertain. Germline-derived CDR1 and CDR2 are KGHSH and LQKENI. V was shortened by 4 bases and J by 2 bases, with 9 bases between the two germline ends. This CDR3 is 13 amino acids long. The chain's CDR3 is CASSLDGTYEQYF. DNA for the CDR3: TGTGCCAGCTCACTAGACGGTACCTACGAGCAGTACTTC.

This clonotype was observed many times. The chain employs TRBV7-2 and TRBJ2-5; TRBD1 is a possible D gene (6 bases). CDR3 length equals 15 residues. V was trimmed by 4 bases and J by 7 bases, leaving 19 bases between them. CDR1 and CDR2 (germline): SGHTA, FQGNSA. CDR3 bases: TGTGCCAGCAGCTCGGTGGGTGGGCAGACAGGGACCCAGTACTTC. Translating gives CASSSVGGQTGTQYF. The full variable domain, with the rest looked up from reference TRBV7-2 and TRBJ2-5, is GAGVSQSPSNKVTEKGKDVELRCDPISGHTALYWYRQSLGQGLEFLIYFQGNSAPDKSGLPSDRFSAERTGGSVSTLTIQRTQQEDSAVYLCASSSVGGQTGTQYFGPGTRLLVL.

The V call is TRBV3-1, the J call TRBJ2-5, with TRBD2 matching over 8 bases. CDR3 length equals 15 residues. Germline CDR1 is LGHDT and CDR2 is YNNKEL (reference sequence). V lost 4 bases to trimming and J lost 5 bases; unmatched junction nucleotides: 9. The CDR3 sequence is CASSRGLVGRETQYF. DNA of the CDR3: TGTGCCAGCAGCCGGGGACTAGTGGGGCGGGAGACCCAGTACTTC.

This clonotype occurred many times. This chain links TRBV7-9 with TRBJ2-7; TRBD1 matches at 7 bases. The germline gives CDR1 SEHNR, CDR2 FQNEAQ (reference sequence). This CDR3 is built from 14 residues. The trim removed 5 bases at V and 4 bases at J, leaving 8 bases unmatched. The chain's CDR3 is CASSKGAGVYEQYF. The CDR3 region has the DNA TGTGCCAGCAGCAAGGGGGCCGGGGTATACGAGCAGTACTTC.

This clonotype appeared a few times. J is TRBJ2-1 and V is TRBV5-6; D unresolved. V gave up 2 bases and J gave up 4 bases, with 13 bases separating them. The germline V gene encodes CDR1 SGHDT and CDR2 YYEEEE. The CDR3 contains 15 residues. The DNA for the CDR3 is TGTGCCAGCAGCTTTCGGACGGTAGGATACAATGAGCAGTTCTTC. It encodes CASSFRTVGYNEQFF.

CDR3 nucleotide sequence: TGTGCCACCAGTGATTCGGTACTAGCGGGATCCGGGGAGCTGTTTTTT. Encoded protein: CATSDSVLAGSGELFF. V and J are TRBV24-1 and TRBJ2-2; 10 nucleotides line up with TRBD2. The J segment lost 6 bases and the V segment lost 2 bases, leaving 5 bases of the junction unmatched. Germline-derived CDR1 and CDR2 are KGHDR and SFDVKD. The CDR3 is made up of 16 amino acids.

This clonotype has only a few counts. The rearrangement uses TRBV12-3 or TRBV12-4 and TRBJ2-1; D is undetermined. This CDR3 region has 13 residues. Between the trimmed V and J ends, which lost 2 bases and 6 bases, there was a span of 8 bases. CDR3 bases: TGTGCCAGCAGTTTACCACGGTCCAATGAGCAGTTCTTC. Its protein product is CASSLPRSNEQFF.

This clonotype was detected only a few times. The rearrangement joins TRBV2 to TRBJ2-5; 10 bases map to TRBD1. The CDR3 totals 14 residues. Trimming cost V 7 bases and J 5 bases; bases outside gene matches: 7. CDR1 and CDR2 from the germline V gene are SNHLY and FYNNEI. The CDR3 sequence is CASMRQGALETQYF. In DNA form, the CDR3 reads TGTGCCAGCATGAGACAGGGGGCCTTGGAGACCCAGTACTTC.

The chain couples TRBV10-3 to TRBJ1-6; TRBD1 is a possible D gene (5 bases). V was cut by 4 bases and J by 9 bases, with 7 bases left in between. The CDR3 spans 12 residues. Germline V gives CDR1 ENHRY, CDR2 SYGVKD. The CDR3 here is CAISGDVSPLHF. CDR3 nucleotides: TGTGCCATCAGTGGGGACGTTTCACCCCTCCACTTT.

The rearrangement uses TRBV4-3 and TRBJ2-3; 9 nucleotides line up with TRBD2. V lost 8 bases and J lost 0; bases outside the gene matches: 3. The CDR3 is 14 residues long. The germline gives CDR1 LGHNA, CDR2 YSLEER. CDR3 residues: CASATSGSTDTQYF. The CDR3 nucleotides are TGCGCCAGCGCGACTAGCGGTAGCACAGATACGCAGTATTTT.